The 16 T cell receptor beta chains below come from one sample, sequenced in a study of T cells after yellow fever vaccination. TCRdb reprocessed the 5' RACE reads via MiXCR and lists one record per CDR3 protein. The repertoire holds some 340,000 distinct CDR3 sequences, approximately 11% seen once, with around 3.2% in the top ten. The material sequenced was CD4+ T cells sorted from PBMCs, taken 45 days after the yellow fever booster vaccination. The receptors stem from a man younger than 35 who received the YFV17D yellow fever vaccine.

This clonotype has a count of ten or more. The gene calls are TRBV6-5 and TRBJ2-5, with D possibly TRBD1 on 6 matching bases. CDR1 is MNHEY, CDR2 SVGAGI, per germline. CDR3 length: 14 amino acids. V lost 2 bases and J 2 bases, leaving 9 bases between the germline ends. The CDR3: CASSYGTTQETQYF. Written as DNA, the CDR3 is TGTGCCAGCAGTTACGGGACAACTCAAGAGACCCAGTACTTC.

This clonotype appeared a few times. The chain combines TRBV6-2 or TRBV6-3 with TRBJ2-3; weak D call: TRBD1 (5 bases). CDR3 size: 12 residues. CDR1 is MNHEY, CDR2 SVGEGT, per germline. V was shortened by 5 bases and J by 13 bases, with 16 bases between the two germline ends. The CDR3 DNA reads as TGTGCCAGCAGTGAGCAGGGTATCGAGGAGTATTTT. Its protein is CASSEQGIEEYF.

The rearrangement links TRBV27 to TRBJ2-3, with 8 bases lining up with TRBD2. The CDR3 loop spans 15 amino acids. Losses at the gene ends were 4 bases for V and 4 bases for J; bases not matched to a gene: 7. Germline V CDR1 and CDR2: MNHEY, SMNVEV (reference sequence). CDR3 sequence reads: CASSSPTSEPDTQYF. The CDR3 coding sequence is TGTGCCAGCAGTTCACCGACTAGCGAACCAGATACGCAGTATTTT.

As for this clonotype: This could be a read error, since a much larger clone is one nucleotide away. This chain joins TRBV5-1 and TRBJ1-2; 9 positions match TRBD1. J gave up 2 bases and V 2 bases, and 1 base lay outside the gene matches. The CDR3 has 14 amino acids. CDR1 and CDR2 (germline): SGHRS, YFSETQ. CDR3 in DNA: TGCGCCAGCAGCTTTGGGACAGGGAACTATGGCTACACCTTC. Its translation is CASSFGTGNYGYTF.

The chain joins TRBV6-6 to TRBJ2-5, with D possibly matching TRBD1 (5 bases). Per germline, CDR1 MNHNY and CDR2 SVGAGI (reference sequence). The germline V and J ends were trimmed by 2 bases and 5 bases, with 15 bases remaining between them. This CDR3 has 15 residues. The CDR3 coding sequence is TGTGCCAGCAGTTACCCTCAGGGATTCGGGGAGACCCAGTACTTC. It encodes CASSYPQGFGETQYF.

The gene calls are TRBV6-6 and TRBJ1-3; 7 bases align to TRBD1. The V gene's germline CDR1 is MNHNY and CDR2 SVGAGI (reference sequence). The CDR3 loop spans 13 amino acids. The J segment lost 2 bases and the V segment lost 8 bases, leaving 3 bases of the junction unmatched. CDR3 DNA: TGTGCCAGCGGGACAGCACCTGGAAACACCATATATTTT. Protein: CASGTAPGNTIYF.

This clonotype was seen repeatedly, ten times or more. The rearrangement uses TRBV10-3 and TRBJ2-3; no clear D. Between the trimmed V and J ends, which lost 5 bases and 1 base, there was a span of 16 bases. Germline CDR1 is ENHRY and CDR2 is SYGVKD. CDR3 length: 16 amino acids. The CDR3 is CAISPPPSGGTDTQYF. The CDR3 DNA follows: TGTGCCATCAGTCCTCCTCCGTCTGGGGGCACAGATACGCAGTATTTT.

This clonotype has more than one count but fewer than ten. The chain employs TRBV28 and TRBJ2-4, with TRBD1 matching over 7 bases. The germline gives CDR1 MDHEN, CDR2 SYDVKM. Germline trimming cut 1 base from V and 6 bases from J; bases unmatched to any gene: 3. The CDR3 is 14 residues long. For the CDR3, the DNA is TGTGCCAGCAGTTTATTCCAGGGGGTAAACATTCAGTACTTC. This sequence encodes CASSLFQGVNIQYF.

This clonotype was recorded a few times. This chain joins TRBV2 and TRBJ2-7; D is perhaps TRBD1 (6 bases). The germline V and J ends were trimmed by 0 bases and 6 bases, with 12 bases remaining between them. Germline loops: CDR1 SNHLY, CDR2 FYNNEI. CDR3 length: 14 amino acids. The CDR3 sequence: CASSEAPGVGEQYF. The DNA for the CDR3 is TGTGCCAGCAGTGAAGCGCCAGGGGTTGGCGAGCAGTACTTC.

This clonotype was detected only a few times. This chain uses TRBV4-3 with TRBJ2-3, with TRBD2 matching 10 bases. Germline V gives CDR1 LGHNA, CDR2 YSLEER. The CDR3 has 16 residues. With V trimmed by 0 bases and J by 4 bases, 4 bases remained unmatched. The CDR3 loop is CASSQEQRGGSDTQYF. CDR3 nucleotide sequence: TGCGCCAGCAGCCAAGAGCAGCGGGGGGGGTCAGATACGCAGTATTTT.

This sequence joins TRBV6-5 and TRBJ1-4, with TRBD1 as a possible D gene (5 bases). Germline-derived CDR1 and CDR2 are MNHEY and SVGAGI. The CDR3 totals 16 residues. Between the trimmed V and J ends, which lost 4 bases and 2 bases, there was a span of 14 bases. The CDR3 DNA is TGTGCCAGCAGTTTGGGACCTCGTACCACTAATGAAAAACTGTTTTTT. Translation: CASSLGPRTTNEKLFF.

This clonotype has only a few counts. The chain is built from TRBV29-1 and TRBJ1-1; D gene unclear. The germline V gene has CDR1 SQVTM and CDR2 ANQGSEA. The CDR3 loop spans 13 amino acids. Trimming cost V 2 bases and J 5 bases, with 12 bases left between them. Written as DNA, the CDR3 is TGCAGCGTTGAACGAACGGGTAATACTGAAGCTTTCTTT. This sequence encodes CSVERTGNTEAFF.

In this sample, this clonotype turned up many times. The chain carries TRBV9 and TRBJ1-4, with D possibly TRBD1 on 5 matching bases. V lost 2 bases and J lost 4, with 9 bases in between. Germline CDR1 reads SGDLS; CDR2 reads YYNGEE. The CDR3 is 14 amino acids. The CDR3: CASSVGQGNEKLFF. CDR3 bases: TGTGCCAGCAGCGTCGGGCAGGGTAATGAAAAACTGTTTTTT.

This clonotype showed up just a few times. The chain links TRBV7-9 to TRBJ2-7; TRBD2 matches at 9 bases. CDR1 and CDR2 (germline): SEHNR, FQNEAQ (reference sequence). CDR3 length: 14 amino acids. The V and J ends lost 5 bases and 4 bases, in that order; junction bases with no gene match: 6. CDR3 in DNA: TGTGCCAGCAGCCGTAGCGGGGGTGGATACGAGCAGTACTTC. It yields the protein CASSRSGGGYEQYF.

This clonotype was seen more than once but under ten times. This chain joins TRBV6-2 or TRBV6-3 and TRBJ1-1, with 10 bases lining up with TRBD1. Losses at the gene ends were 2 bases for V and 13 bases for J; bases not matched to a gene: 4. Germline CDR1 reads MNHEY; CDR2 reads SVGEGT. The CDR3 totals 12 residues. CDR3 region: CASSYRRDRGFF. In DNA form, the CDR3 reads TGTGCCAGCAGTTACCGGCGGGACAGGGGTTTCTTT.

The rearrangement uses TRBV5-1 and TRBJ1-1; D ambiguous. This CDR3 is 16 amino acids long. Trimming removed 2 bases at V and 3 bases at J, with 17 bases between. CDR1 is SGHRS, CDR2 YFSETQ, per germline. The CDR3 coding sequence is TGCGCCAGCAGCTTCGGCAGGCTGCTGAGAGACACTGAAGCTTTCTTT. Protein: CASSFGRLLRDTEAFF.